Presented here are 5 T cell receptor beta chains from one specimen sequenced in a study of T cells in Graves' hyperthyroidism and ophthalmopathy. The source material, RNA transcripts, was used to amplify TCR beta CDR3 regions. First-round RT-PCR with HTBI primers amplified the TCR CDR3 region. TCRdb re-analysed the multiplex PCR reads in MiXCR, keeping a single row per CDR3 protein. This table has 400,000 or so distinct CDR3 sequences, over 11% appearing once. Input material: blood. The receptors stem from a man aged 50 or older with Graves' ophthalmopathy.

The chain couples TRBV3-1 to TRBJ2-7; the match to TRBD1 covers 12 bases. The length of the CDR3 is 15 residues. Germline trimming cut 5 bases from V and 9 bases from J; bases unmatched to any gene: 11. The germline V gene encodes CDR1 LGHDT and CDR2 YNNKEL (reference sequence). This CDR3 is CASSSHPGQGASQYF. In nucleotides, the CDR3 is TGTGCCAGCAGCTCGCACCCGGGACAGGGGGCTTCGCAGTACTTC.

The chain links TRBV7-3 to TRBJ2-1; no clear D gene. V was pared by 3 bases and J by 9 bases, with 9 bases between. This CDR3 has 12 residues. Germline assignment: CDR1 SGHTA and CDR2 FQGTGA. CDR3 sequence reads: CASSFLMGEQFF. The DNA of the CDR3 is TGTGCCAGCAGCTTCCTAATGGGTGAGCAGTTCTTC.

This clonotype was observed a few times. The chain recombines TRBV20-1 with TRBJ2-2; D not certain. The V and J ends lost 2 bases and 3 bases respectively, with 10 bases between them. Germline values: CDR1 DFQATT, CDR2 SNEGSKA (reference sequence). This CDR3 contains 14 residues. In nucleotides, the CDR3 is TGCAGTGCTAGACCTTCCTGGGACACCGGGGAGCTGTTTTTT. Residues: CSARPSWDTGELFF.

As concerns this clonotype: Being one base from a much bigger clone, this may be a read error. The chain employs TRBV14 and TRBJ2-2; D is unclear. This CDR3 has 13 amino acids. V was shortened by 4 bases and J by 4 bases, with 7 bases between the two germline ends. Germline V lookup: CDR1 SGHDN, CDR2 FVKESK. The CDR3 nucleotides read TGTGCCAGCAGCCCTTGGGCCACCGGGGAGCTGTTTTTT. Its translation is CASSPWATGELFF.

This clonotype was detected many times. This rearrangement joins TRBV20-1 to TRBJ1-5, with 9 nucleotides matching TRBD1. V was pared by 6 bases and J by 3 bases, with 12 bases of the junction left unmatched. Looked up from germline, CDR1 is DFQATT and CDR2 is SNEGSKA (reference sequence). This CDR3 comprises 16 residues. The CDR3 sequence: CSAIPGQGRPNQPQHF. In DNA form, the CDR3 reads TGCAGTGCCATCCCCGGACAGGGGCGCCCCAATCAGCCCCAGCATTTT.